The 3 T cell receptor beta chains below were found in one sample sequenced in a study of T cell responses to AZD1222 COVID-19 vaccine. Produced via immunoSEQ multiplex PCR; TCRdb's table is partial and in-frame only. The sample has roughly 84,000 clones; around 85% are singletons. Sequenced here: peripheral blood, sampled 28 days after the second AZD1222 dose. These receptors were collected from an adult who received the AZD1222 COVID-19 vaccine.

This clone appeared once. This rearrangement joins TRBV4-3 to TRBJ2-5; 10 nucleotides align to TRBD2. The CDR3 extends over 16 amino acids. With 0 bases clipped from V and 5 bases from J, the junction kept 6 bases outside the gene matches. Germline lookup yields CDR1 LGHNA and CDR2 YSLEER. The CDR3 DNA sequence: TGCGCCAGCAGCCAAGATCCTAGCGGGAGTGGTGAGACCCAGTACTTC. It is translated as CASSQDPSGSGETQYF.

This chain links TRBV10-3 with TRBJ1-3; 11 positions match TRBD1. Germline V gives CDR1 ENHRY, CDR2 SYGVKD. This CDR3 is 16 amino acids long. After removal of 10 bases from V and 0 bases from J, the junction contained 8 bases not matched to a gene. The CDR3 sequence is CANGQGAPNSGNTIYF. In DNA form, the CDR3 reads TGTGCCAACGGACAGGGGGCTCCTAACTCTGGAAACACCATATATTTT.

This clone was observed once. The chain recombines TRBV5-6 with TRBJ2-7; maybe TRBD2 (6 bases). With 2 bases removed from V and 3 bases from J, the gap between germline ends came to 18 bases. The V gene's germline CDR1 is SGHDT and CDR2 YYEEEE. CDR3 length: 16 residues. CDR3 nucleotide sequence: TGTGCCAGCAGCTTCGCAACTAGCACTCGTCTCTACGAGCAGTACTTC. It translates to CASSFATSTRLYEQYF.